What follows is one T cell receptor beta chain and its context. The antigen remains undetermined. This sample was included in a study of shared clonotypes between healthy human individuals. Study-wide results and limits: What naive subsets generally showed was a larger estimated richness than memory subsets showed.

About 30,000 T cell genomes (about 0.2 ug DNA) went into each sorted-subset replicate. Repertoires were generated with immunoSEQ multiplex PCR, while TCRdb's copy carries only in-frame clones and drops some. The sample has roughly 2,500,000 clones; 93% are singletons. V lost 3 bases, J lost 7 bases, and 18 bases lay in between. Germline CDR1 SQVTM, CDR2 ANQGSEA. The CDR3 runs 14 residues. V is TRBV29-1 and J is TRBJ1-2; D may be TRBD1 (5 bases). This clonotype was sampled from a man aged 18-30 years in good health. Some clones in this sample may be carry-over from other donors' samples. The sample comprised naive CD4+ T cells from PBMCs. Subset of the sample: CD45RA+ positively selected. CDR3: CSVELGRGVGGYTF. The CDR3 nucleotides are TGCAGCGTTGAGTTGGGACGTGGAGTAGGTGGCTACACCTTC.